This T cell receptor beta chain was identified during a study of CD8+CD57+ T cells in acquired aplastic anemia. Genomic DNA acted as the template from which TCR beta VDJ combination and CDR3 sequence profiling were carried out. TCRdb called the reads again in MiXCR, with one record for every CDR3 protein. The repertoire holds 260,000 or so distinct CDR3 sequences, with 70% to 85% as singletons. The authors sequenced patients whose flow cytometry had shown CD8+CD57+ cell expansion. From germline, CDR1 is SSHAT and CDR2 FNYEAQ (reference sequence). V gave up 4 bases and J gave up 1 base; unmatched junction bases: 4. There are 16 residues in the CDR3.

The TCR was taken from a human donor with aplastic anemia. Sequencing used sorted CD4+, CD8+, or CD8+CD57+ T cells (not recorded which) from PBMCs. The chain joins TRBV7-7 to TRBJ2-7; 13 bases match TRBD2. Written as DNA, the CDR3 is TGTGCCAGCAGCTCCCCGGGACTAGCGGGATCCTACGAGCAGTACTTC. Its translation is CASSSPGLAGSYEQYF.